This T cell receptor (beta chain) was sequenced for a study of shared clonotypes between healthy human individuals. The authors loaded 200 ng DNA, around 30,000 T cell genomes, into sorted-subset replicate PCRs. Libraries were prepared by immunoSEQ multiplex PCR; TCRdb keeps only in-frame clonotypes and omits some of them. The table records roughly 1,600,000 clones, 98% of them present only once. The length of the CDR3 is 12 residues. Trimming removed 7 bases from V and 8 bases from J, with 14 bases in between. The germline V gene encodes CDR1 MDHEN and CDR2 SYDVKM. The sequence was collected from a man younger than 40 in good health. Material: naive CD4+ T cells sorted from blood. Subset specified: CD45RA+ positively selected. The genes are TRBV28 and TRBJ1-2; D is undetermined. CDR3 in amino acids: CASTLAGLGYTF. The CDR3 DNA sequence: TGTGCCAGCACCCTCGCCGGGTTGGGCTACACCTTC.